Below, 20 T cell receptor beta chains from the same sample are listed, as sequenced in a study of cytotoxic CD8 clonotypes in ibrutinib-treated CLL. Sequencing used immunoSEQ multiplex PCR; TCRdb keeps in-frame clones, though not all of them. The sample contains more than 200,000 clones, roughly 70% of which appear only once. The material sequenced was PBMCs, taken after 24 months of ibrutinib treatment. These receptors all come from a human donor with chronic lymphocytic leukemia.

Here the CDR3 DNA reads TGTGCCAGCAGCTTAAGGTCTGGAAACACCATATATTTT. Translating it yields CASSLRSGNTIYF. The gene calls are TRBV7-9 and TRBJ1-3; no reliable D call. The CDR3 spans 13 residues. Trimming shortened V by 2 bases and J by 1 base, and 3 bases separated the two germline ends. The V gene's germline CDR1 is SEHNR and CDR2 FQNEAQ (reference sequence).

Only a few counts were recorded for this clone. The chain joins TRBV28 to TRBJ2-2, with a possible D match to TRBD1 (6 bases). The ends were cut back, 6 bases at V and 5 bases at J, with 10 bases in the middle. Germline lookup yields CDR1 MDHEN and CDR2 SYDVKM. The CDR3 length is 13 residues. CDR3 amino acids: CASRDTGTGELFF. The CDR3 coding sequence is TGTGCCAGCAGAGATACAGGGACCGGGGAGCTGTTTTTT.

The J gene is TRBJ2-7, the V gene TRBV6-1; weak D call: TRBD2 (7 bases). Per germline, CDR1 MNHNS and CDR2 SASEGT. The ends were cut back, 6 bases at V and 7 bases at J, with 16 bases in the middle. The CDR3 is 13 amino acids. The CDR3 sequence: CASRGGQGGEQYF. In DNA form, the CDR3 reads TGTGCCAGCAGAGGGGGTCAGGGAGGGGAGCAGTACTTC.

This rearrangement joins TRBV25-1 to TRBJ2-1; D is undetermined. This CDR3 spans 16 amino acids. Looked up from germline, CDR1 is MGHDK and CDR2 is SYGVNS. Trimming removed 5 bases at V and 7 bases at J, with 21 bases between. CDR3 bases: TGTGCCAGCAGTCCCTACGAGACGGCAAAAGAAAATGAGCAGTTCTTC. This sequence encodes CASSPYETAKENEQFF.

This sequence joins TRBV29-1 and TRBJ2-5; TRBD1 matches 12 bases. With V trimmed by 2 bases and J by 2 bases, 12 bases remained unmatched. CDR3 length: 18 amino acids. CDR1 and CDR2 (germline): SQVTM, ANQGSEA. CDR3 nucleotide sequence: TGCAGCGTTGAATGGGACAGGGGGCTGGTTTTTTTTCAAGAGACCCAGTACTTC. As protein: CSVEWDRGLVFFQETQYF. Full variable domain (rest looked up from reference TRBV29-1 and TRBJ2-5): SAVISQKPSRDICQRGTSLTIQCQVDSQVTMMFWYRQQPGQSLTLIATANQGSEATYESGFVIDKFPISRPNLTFSTLTVSNMSPEDSSIYLCSVEWDRGLVFFQETQYFGPGTRLLVL.

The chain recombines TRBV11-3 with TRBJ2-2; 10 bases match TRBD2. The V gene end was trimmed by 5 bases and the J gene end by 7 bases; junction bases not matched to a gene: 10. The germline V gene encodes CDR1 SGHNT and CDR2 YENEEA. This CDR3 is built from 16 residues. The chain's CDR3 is CASSVGLAGEVGELFF. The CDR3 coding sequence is TGTGCCAGCAGCGTGGGGCTAGCGGGAGAGGTCGGGGAGCTGTTTTTT.

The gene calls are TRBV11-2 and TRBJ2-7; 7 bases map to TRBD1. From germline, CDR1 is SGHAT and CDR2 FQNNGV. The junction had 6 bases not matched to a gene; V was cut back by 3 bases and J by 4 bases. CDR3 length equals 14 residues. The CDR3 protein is CASSFLRDRYEQYF. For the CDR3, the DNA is TGTGCCAGCAGCTTCCTTAGGGACAGATACGAGCAGTACTTC.

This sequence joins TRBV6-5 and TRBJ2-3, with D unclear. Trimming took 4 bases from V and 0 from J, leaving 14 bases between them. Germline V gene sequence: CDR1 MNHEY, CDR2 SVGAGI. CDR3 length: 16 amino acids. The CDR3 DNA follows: TGTGCCAGCAGTTCGGTTCTGGGCGAGAGCACAGATACGCAGTATTTT. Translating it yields CASSSVLGESTDTQYF.

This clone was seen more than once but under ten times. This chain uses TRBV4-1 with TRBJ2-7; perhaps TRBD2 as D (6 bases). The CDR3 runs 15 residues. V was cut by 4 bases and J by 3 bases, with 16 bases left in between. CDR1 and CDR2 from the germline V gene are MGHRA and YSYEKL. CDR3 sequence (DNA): TGCGCCAGCAGCCTAGAGGCGGGGATAAACTACGAGCAGTACTTC. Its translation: CASSLEAGINYEQYF.

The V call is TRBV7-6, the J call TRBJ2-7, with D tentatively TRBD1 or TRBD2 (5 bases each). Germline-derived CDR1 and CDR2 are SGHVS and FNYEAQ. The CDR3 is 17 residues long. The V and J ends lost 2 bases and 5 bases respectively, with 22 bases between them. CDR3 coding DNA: TGTGCCAGCAGCTTACATAGGCGCCGGGGACCTTCCCACGAGCAGTACTTC. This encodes CASSLHRRRGPSHEQYF. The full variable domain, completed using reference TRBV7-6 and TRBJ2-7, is GAGVSQSPRYKVTKRGQDVALRCDPISGHVSLYWYRQALGQGPEFLTYFNYEAQQDKSGLPNDRFSAERPEGSISTLTIQRTEQRDSAMYRCASSLHRRRGPSHEQYFGPGTRLTVT.

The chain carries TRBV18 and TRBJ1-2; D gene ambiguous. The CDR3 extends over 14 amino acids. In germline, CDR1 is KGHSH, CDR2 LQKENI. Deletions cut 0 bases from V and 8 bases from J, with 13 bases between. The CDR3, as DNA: TGTGCCAGCTCACCACCGGAGAGGGCGGGAGGCTACACCTTC. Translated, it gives CASSPPERAGGYTF.

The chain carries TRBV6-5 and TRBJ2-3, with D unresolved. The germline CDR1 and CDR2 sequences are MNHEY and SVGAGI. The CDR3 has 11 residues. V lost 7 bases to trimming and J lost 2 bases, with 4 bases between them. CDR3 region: CASTSTDTQYF. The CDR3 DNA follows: TGTGCCAGCACGTCCACAGATACGCAGTATTTT.

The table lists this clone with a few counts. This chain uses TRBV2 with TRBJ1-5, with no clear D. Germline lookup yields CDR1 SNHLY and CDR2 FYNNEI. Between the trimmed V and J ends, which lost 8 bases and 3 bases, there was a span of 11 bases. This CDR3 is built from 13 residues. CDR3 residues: CASQPQLNQPQHF. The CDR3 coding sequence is TGTGCCAGCCAACCACAGCTCAATCAGCCCCAGCATTTT.

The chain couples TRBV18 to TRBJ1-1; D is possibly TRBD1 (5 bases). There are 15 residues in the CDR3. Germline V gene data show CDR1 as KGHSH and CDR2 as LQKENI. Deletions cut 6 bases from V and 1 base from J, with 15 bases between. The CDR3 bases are TGTGCCAGCTCCCTCGGGGGGGTCCGGAACACTGAAGCTTTCTTT. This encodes CASSLGGVRNTEAFF. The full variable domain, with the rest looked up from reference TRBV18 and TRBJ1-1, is NAGVMQNPRHLVRRRGQEARLRCSPMKGHSHVYWYRQLPEEGLKFMVYLQKENIIDESGMPKERFSAEFPKEGPSILRIQQVVRGDSAAYFCASSLGGVRNTEAFFGQGTRLTVV.

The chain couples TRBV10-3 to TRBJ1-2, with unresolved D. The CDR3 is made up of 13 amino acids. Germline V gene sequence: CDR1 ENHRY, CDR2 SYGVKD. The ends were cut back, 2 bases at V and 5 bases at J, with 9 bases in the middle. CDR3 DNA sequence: TGTGCCATCAGTGAGGCAAGGGCTTATGGCTACACCTTC. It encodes CAISEARAYGYTF.

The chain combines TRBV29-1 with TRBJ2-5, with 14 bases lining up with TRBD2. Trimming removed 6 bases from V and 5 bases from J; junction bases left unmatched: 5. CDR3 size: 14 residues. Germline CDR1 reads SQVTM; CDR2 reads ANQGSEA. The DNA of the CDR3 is TGCAGCGTGGCCGGACTAGCGGGAGGCGAGACCCAGTACTTC. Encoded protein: CSVAGLAGGETQYF.

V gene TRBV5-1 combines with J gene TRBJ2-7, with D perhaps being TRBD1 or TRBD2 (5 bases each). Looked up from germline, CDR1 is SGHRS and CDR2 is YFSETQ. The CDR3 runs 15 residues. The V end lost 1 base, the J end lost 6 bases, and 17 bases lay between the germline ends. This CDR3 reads CASSLSRERGLEQYF. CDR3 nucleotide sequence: TGCGCCAGCAGCTTGAGTCGAGAGAGGGGCCTCGAGCAGTACTTC.

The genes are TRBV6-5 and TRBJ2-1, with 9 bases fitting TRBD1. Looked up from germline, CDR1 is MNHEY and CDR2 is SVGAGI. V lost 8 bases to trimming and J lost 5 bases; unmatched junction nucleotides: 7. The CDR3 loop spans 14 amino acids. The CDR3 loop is CASGETGGNNEQFF. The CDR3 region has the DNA TGTGCCAGCGGAGAGACAGGGGGTAACAATGAGCAGTTCTTC.

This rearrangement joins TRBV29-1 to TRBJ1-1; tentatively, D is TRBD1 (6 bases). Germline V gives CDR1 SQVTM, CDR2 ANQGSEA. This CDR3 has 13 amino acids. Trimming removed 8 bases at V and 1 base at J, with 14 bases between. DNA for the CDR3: TGCAGCTTCGGAACAGGGCGGAACACTGAAGCTTTCTTT. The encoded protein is CSFGTGRNTEAFF.

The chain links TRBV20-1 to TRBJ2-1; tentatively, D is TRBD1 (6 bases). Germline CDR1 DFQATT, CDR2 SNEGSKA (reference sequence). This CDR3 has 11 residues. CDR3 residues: CGAGQNNEQFF. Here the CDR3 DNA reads TGCGGCGCTGGACAGAACAATGAGCAGTTCTTC.